This T cell receptor beta chain was sequenced in a study of blood T cell repertoires in COVID-19. Study details: Spain, Italy and the United States supplied samples that represented acute and convalescent COVID-19. The analysed material was cDNA or gDNA that came from T cells, B-cell-depleted T cells, or PBMCs.

Per the authors' pipeline: Amplification with reference gene primers provided the estimates of nucleated cell counts. Here immunoSEQ multiplex PCR was the method, and the copy in TCRdb shows in-frame clones only, minus some. D and trimming come from the DNA, and the V and J calls and clone size come from that table. Of 45,000 to 60,000 clones listed, approximately 85% were seen once; the top ten hold approximately 15%. Trimming took 0 bases from V and 8 from J, leaving 4 bases between them. Germline loops: CDR1 MNHEY, CDR2 SVGAGI. The CDR3 contains 11 residues. The source material was peripheral blood. The sequence was obtained from a human donor in a cohort sampled during active COVID-19. This chain joins TRBV6-5 and TRBJ1-1; D ambiguous. The chain's CDR3 is CASSYSEEAFF. The CDR3 DNA reads as TGTGCCAGCAGTTACTCGGAGGAAGCTTTCTTT.